These T cell receptor beta chains were read from a single sample in a study of cytomegalovirus exposure and HLA in healthy donors. The method was immunoSEQ multiplex PCR; TCRdb's version includes in-frame clones alone and lacks a portion of them. In the table there are roughly 82,000 clones, roughly 80% of which are singletons. The sample taken for sequencing was PBMCs. All receptors derive from a woman aged 45-59 years in good health and CMV-seropositive. CDR3s include the opening cysteine and the closing phenylalanine or tryptophan. A D gene is named only where the DNA matches it firmly. Expanded clones get a size class; other rows say once, few or many, or leave the size out.

-,-,TRBJ2-7,TRBV6-5,TGTGCCAGCAGTTACGGGCCCGAGCAGTACTTC,CASSYGPEQYF
TRBD2,-,TRBJ2-5,TRBV6-1,TGTGCCAGCCCCCACGGGGGGGGAAGGAAAGAGACCCAGTACTTC,CASPHGGGRKETQYF
-,-,TRBJ1-2,TRBV6-1,TGTGCCAGCAGTGAAGCTACGGGGGTAAGAGGCTACACCTTC,CASSEATGVRGYTF
TRBD2,-,TRBJ2-5,TRBV27,TGTGCCAGCAGTTTTCGCCAACCGGCTAGCGGGAGGAGGGGCACACCAGGAGAGACCCAGTACTTC,CASSFRQPASGRRGTPGETQYF
-,few,TRBJ1-4,TRBV28,TGTGCCAGCAGCTTCCTTTCAGGCCTTAATGAAAAACTGTTTTTT,CASSFLSGLNEKLFF
TRBD1,once,TRBJ2-7,TRBV6-1,TGTGCCAGCTACCTTGGGACAGGTTTCTACGAGCAGTACTTC,CASYLGTGFYEQYF
-,-,TRBJ1-2,TRBV4-1,TGCGCCAGCAGCTTAGGACAGCCCTTAGGGGGCTACACCTTC,CASSLGQPLGGYTF
TRBD1,-,TRBJ1-1,TRBV19,TGTGCCAGCGGACAGGGACGCACTGAAGCTTTCTTT,CASGQGRTEAFF
-,-,TRBJ2-1,TRBV7-9,TGTGCCAGCAGCGTTGGGACTTCTTACAATGAGCAGTTCTTC,CASSVGTSYNEQFF
TRBD1,-,TRBJ1-1,TRBV13,TGTGCCAGCAGCCAGGACAGGGGGCGCCGAGCTGAAGCTTTCTTT,CASSQDRGRRAEAFF
TRBD1,-,TRBJ1-6,TRBV30,TGTGCCTGGGGAGGTCCCGACAGGGAGGCATCACCCCTCCACTTT,CAWGGPDREASPLHF
-,once,TRBJ2-6,TRBV28,TGTGCCAGTTACAGCTCTGGGGCCAACGTCCTGACTTTC,CASYSSGANVLTF
-,-,TRBJ2-7,TRBV19,TGTGCCAGTAGTATGGGGACAACCTTTTCCTCCTACGAGCAGTACTTC,CASSMGTTFSSYEQYF
-,once,TRBJ2-3,TRBV18,TGTGCCAGCTCACCATTAGGCACAGCTAGCACAGATACGCAGTATTTT,CASSPLGTASTDTQYF
TRBD1,once,TRBJ1-2,TRBV5-1,TGCGCCAGCAGCTTGGGACAGGGATCCTATGGCTACACCTTC,CASSLGQGSYGYTF
-,-,TRBJ1-1,TRBV14,TGTGCCAGCAGCCATTTCCCAAAGAACACTGAAGCTTTCTTT,CASSHFPKNTEAFF
-,-,TRBJ1-1,TRBV27,TGTGCCAGCAGCTTCTCCGGTACTGAAGCTTTCTTT,CASSFSGTEAFF
-,once,TRBJ2-3,TRBV2,TGTGCCAGCAGTGTCGGCTTTGGAGAGTATTTT,CASSVGFGEYF
-,once,TRBJ2-5,TRBV30,TGTGCCTGGAGTGTTGGAAGGACTATGTCAGCGGAGACCCAGTACTTC,CAWSVGRTMSAETQYF
-,-,TRBJ2-1,TRBV30,TGTGCCTGGGCTCTAATCAATGAGCAGTTCTTC,CAWALINEQFF
TRBD2,-,TRBJ2-1,TRBV30,TGTGCCTGGAGTCCCCGACTAGCGGGAATCGGCAATGAGCAGTTCTTC,CAWSPRLAGIGNEQFF
-,-,TRBJ1-4,TRBV7-9,TGTGCCAGCAGCCGACAGGAGACAATGAAAAAGCTGTTTTTT,CASSRQETMKKLFF
TRBD2,once,TRBJ2-1,TRBV28,TGTGCCAGCAGTAAATATAGCGGGAGGGTTGAGCAGTTCTTC,CASSKYSGRVEQFF
-,-,TRBJ2-1,TRBV7-2,TGTGCCAGCAGCGTAAACAGGGTGGGCTACAATGAGCAGTTCTTC,CASSVNRVGYNEQFF
-,-,TRBJ2-7,TRBV6-5,TGTGCCAGCAGCTTTGCCTACGAGCAGTACTTC,CASSFAYEQYF
-,-,TRBJ1-5,TRBV6-5,TGTGCCAGCAGCCGCGGGGGGAATCAGCCCCAGCATTTT,CASSRGGNQPQHF
-,-,TRBJ2-5,TRBV6-6,TGTGCCAGCAGCCTACAAGAGACCCAGTACTTC,CASSLQETQYF
-,-,TRBJ1-2,TRBV9,TGTGCCAGCAGCGCTGACATCCTGAACTATGGCTACACCTTC,CASSADILNYGYTF
TRBD2,-,TRBJ2-3,TRBV11-2,TGTGCCAGCAGGAAACGGACTAGCGGCTTCACAGATACGCAGTATTTT,CASRKRTSGFTDTQYF
-,-,TRBJ1-1,TRBV10-3,TGTGCCATCAGTGAGTCAGGCAGGGCGACTGAAGCTTTCTTT,CAISESGRATEAFF
-,-,TRBJ2-3,TRBV14,TGTGCCAGCAGCCAAATCGGAGCGGGCACAGATACGCAGTATTTT,CASSQIGAGTDTQYF
-,-,TRBJ2-7,TRBV30,TGTGCCTGGAGTCTCGGACTGGGTTCCTACGAGCAGTACTTC,CAWSLGLGSYEQYF
TRBD1,-,TRBJ1-1,TRBV2,TGTGCCAGCAGTGGGGGGACAGGGTTGAACACTGAAGCTTTCTTT,CASSGGTGLNTEAFF
-,-,TRBJ1-1,TRBV6-1,TGTGCCAGCAGTGAGGGTATAGGTCCCCGGGATGAAGCTTTCTTT,CASSEGIGPRDEAFF
TRBD1,-,TRBJ2-5,TRBV2,TGTGCCAGCAGCCACAGCCTGACAGGGGCTGAAGAGACCCAGTACTTC,CASSHSLTGAEETQYF
-,-,TRBJ2-3,TRBV5-6,TGTGCCAGCAGCTTGGAACCGGGAGAGGTCACAGATACGCAGTATTTT,CASSLEPGEVTDTQYF
-,-,TRBJ2-5,TRBV30,TGTGCCTGGAGTGTTCAGGGGATCCAGACCCAGTACTTC,CAWSVQGIQTQYF